The entry below gives a single TCR beta chain sequence along with its context. This clonotype has only one observation. Its antigen is still unknown. No base qualities exist here, and no much larger clone lies one base off it. The germline V gene encodes CDR1 SGHRS and CDR2 YFSETQ. Reading from cysteine to phenylalanine, the CDR3 counts 13 amino acids. The DNA shown is the 39-base CDR3, in frame from base 1. V gives up 0 bases and J gives up 4 bases, and the segment between their germline ends measures 6 bases. Systemically healthy Caucasian individuals from Russia, some 36 in total and aged roughly 6 to 95 years, were included as donors. Roughly 10 milliliters of peripheral blood were drawn from each donor into EDTA-treated Vacutainer tubes. Ficoll-Paque density-gradient centrifugation was used to isolate PBMCs, with at least 6 million per sample. Trizol reagent was used to extract total RNA from the PBMCs, yielding at least 5.5 micrograms per sample. The percentages of naive CD45RAhigh/CD27high T cells were determined by flow cytometry on a PBMC aliquot from every donor.

The sample belongs to a study of blood T cells in healthy people across ages (dated by TCRdb to the mid-2010s). Looking at the study overall: In model experiments, template switching captured roughly one uniquely barcoded TCR beta cDNA molecule for every two T cells. The study measured age-related changes in TCR beta repertoire diversity using deep sequencing normalized with unique cDNA molecular identifiers. Four age groups were formed from the donors: young (average around 15 years), middle-aged (approximately 39), aged (under 70) and long-lived (approximately 78). To avoid experimental bias, donors of different ages were randomly spread across the sequencing lanes. For two donors (one aged 18 to 30 and one aged 80 or older), the study analyzed two additional independent replicas of 1 million unique cDNA reads from the same blood draw.

The method was 5' RACE. Sequencing was carried out with an Illumina HiSeq 2500. A second PCR of 7 to 11 cycles was performed with a sample-barcoded 5' primer and a J-beta primer mix. A unique molecular identifier was introduced onto each TCR beta cDNA molecule by a template-switch 5' adaptor carrying 12 random nucleotides. Each sample yielded at least 2.5 million CDR3-containing paired-end reads. All of the RNA was converted into first-strand cDNA using the Mint cDNA synthesis kit, with a TRBC-specific oligonucleotide serving as the primer. Following uracil-DNA glycosylase treatment, a first 18-cycle PCR with universal primers M1SS and BC2_uni_R was performed on all cDNA. As for the original processing: Each sample was normalized by randomly selecting 1 million high-quality reads, each carrying a distinct molecular identifier. Reads sharing molecular identifiers were discarded rather than binned into consensus sequences. MiTCR, run with a Q25 quality threshold and the strictest error-elimination algorithm, handled CDR3 identification, clonotype clustering and error correction. A nonparametric unseen species model with Euler transformation was used to estimate lower-bound total TCR beta diversity. Clones were called with MiXCR by TCRdb after fastp trimmed the public reads at Q25, and only in-frame beta chains were retained. Every entry covers one CDR3 protein and lists the most common genes and DNA from its rows. TCRdb's processing, not the authors' own work, is the source of the V and J calls. The sample yields around 1,500,000 distinct CDR3 sequences; approximately 40% were counted once. Jointly, the top ten make up roughly 7.9% of the sample.

Results and caveats for the whole study, not just this receptor: Compared with the aged group, the long-lived group had more naive CD4+ T cells, fewer expanded clones and increased TCR diversity, suggesting age selection. Because donor CMV infection status was unknown, age-related changes in expanded clonotypes were potentially confounded. Since profiling was done on bulk unsorted PBMCs, naive and antigen-experienced compartments could not be conclusively compared. There was a strong correlation between observed TCR beta diversity and the percentage of naive T cells measured by flow cytometry. Estimates of total diversity based on one million sequenced T cells were regarded as lower bounds and as underestimates. As age increased, observed TCR beta diversity per million T cells dropped in a roughly linear way, and a significant reduction was already evident by age around 41.

This receptor chain uses TRBV5-1 and TRBJ2-3; confidence is insufficient to name the D gene. The sequence derives from a young woman in good health. The specimen was blood. The CDR3 protein sequence reads: CASSLDNSDTQYF. The DNA sequence is TGCGCCAGCAGCTTGGACAACTCAGATACGCAGTATTTT.